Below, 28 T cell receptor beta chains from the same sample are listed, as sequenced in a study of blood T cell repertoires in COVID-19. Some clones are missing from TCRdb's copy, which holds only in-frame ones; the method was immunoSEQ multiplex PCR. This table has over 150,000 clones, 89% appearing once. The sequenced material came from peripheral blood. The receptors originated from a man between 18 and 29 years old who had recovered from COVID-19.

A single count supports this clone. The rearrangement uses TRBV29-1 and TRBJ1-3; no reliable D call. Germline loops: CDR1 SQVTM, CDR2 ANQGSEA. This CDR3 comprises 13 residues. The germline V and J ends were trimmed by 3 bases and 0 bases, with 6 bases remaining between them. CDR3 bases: TGCAGCGTTGACTCCCGCTCTGGAAACACCATATATTTT. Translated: CSVDSRSGNTIYF. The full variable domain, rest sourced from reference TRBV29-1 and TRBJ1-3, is SAVISQKPSRDICQRGTSLTIQCQVDSQVTMMFWYRQQPGQSLTLIATANQGSEATYESGFVIDKFPISRPNLTFSTLTVSNMSPEDSSIYLCSVDSRSGNTIYFGEGSWLTVV.

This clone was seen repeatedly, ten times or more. The CDR3 bases are TGTGCCAGCAGCAAGCCCACCTACAGTCGCTCTCTTAATGAAAAACTGTTTTTT. Translating gives CASSKPTYSRSLNEKLFF. This sequence joins TRBV21-1 and TRBJ1-4; the listed D gene, TRBD1, was not tested against the DNA. TRBV21-1 is designated a pseudogene. This CDR3 contains 18 residues.

For the CDR3, the DNA is TGCGCCAGCGGCGCGGGGTCGAACACCGGGGAGCTGTTTTTT. This sequence encodes CASGAGSNTGELFF. J is TRBJ2-2 and V is TRBV5-1; D possibly corresponds to TRBD2 (6 bases). V gave up 7 bases and J gave up 0 bases, with 10 bases separating them. CDR1 SGHRS and CDR2 YFSETQ come from the germline V gene. The CDR3 sequence is 14 residues long.

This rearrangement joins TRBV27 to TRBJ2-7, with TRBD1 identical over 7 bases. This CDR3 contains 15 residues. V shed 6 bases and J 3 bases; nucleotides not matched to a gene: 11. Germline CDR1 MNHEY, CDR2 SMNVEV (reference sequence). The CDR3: CASREDTGVGYEQYF. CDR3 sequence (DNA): TGTGCCAGCAGAGAGGACACAGGGGTTGGCTACGAGCAGTACTTC.

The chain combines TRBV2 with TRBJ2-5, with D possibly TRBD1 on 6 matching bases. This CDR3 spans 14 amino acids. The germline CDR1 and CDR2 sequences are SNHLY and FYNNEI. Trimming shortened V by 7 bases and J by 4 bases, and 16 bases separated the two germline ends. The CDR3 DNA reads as TGTGCCAGCACCTCCGGGACATCGGGAGAGACCCAGTACTTC. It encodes CASTSGTSGETQYF.

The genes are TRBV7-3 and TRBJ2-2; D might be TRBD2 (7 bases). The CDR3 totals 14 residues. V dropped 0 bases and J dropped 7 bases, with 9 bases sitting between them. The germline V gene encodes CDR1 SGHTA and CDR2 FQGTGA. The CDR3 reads CASSLTGGGGELFF. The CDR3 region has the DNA TGTGCCAGCAGCTTAACGGGAGGGGGCGGGGAGCTGTTTTTT. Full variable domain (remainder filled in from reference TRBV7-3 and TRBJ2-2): GAGVSQTPSNKVTEKGKYVELRCDPISGHTALYWYRQSLGQGPEFLIYFQGTGAADDSGLPNDRFFAVRPEGSVSTLKIQRTERGDSAVYLCASSLTGGGGELFFGEGSRLTVL.

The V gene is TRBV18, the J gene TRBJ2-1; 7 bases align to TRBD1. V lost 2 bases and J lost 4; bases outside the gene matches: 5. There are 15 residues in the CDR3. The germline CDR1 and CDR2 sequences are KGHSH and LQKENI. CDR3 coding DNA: TGTGCCAGCTCACCATTGGCAGGGGGTTACAATGAGCAGTTCTTC. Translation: CASSPLAGGYNEQFF. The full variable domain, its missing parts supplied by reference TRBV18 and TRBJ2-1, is NAGVMQNPRHLVRRRGQEARLRCSPMKGHSHVYWYRQLPEEGLKFMVYLQKENIIDESGMPKERFSAEFPKEGPSILRIQQVVRGDSAAYFCASSPLAGGYNEQFFGPGTRLTVL.

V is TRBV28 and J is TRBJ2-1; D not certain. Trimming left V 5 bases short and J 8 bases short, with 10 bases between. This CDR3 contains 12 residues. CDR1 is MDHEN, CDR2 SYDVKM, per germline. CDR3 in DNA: TGTGCCAGCAGTCCCCGTCTCTATGAGCAGTTCTTC. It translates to CASSPRLYEQFF. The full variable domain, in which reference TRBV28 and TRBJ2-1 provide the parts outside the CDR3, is DVKVTQSSRYLVKRTGEKVFLECVQDMDHENMFWYRQDPGLGLRLIYFSYDVKMKEKGDIPEGYSVSREKKERFSLILESASTNQTSMYLCASSPRLYEQFFGPGTRLTVL.

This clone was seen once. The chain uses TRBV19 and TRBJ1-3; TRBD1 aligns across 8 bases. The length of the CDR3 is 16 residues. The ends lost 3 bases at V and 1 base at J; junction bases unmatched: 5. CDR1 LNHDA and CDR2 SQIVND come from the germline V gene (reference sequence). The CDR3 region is CASSIGQGGSGNTIYF. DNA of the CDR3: TGTGCCAGTAGTATTGGACAGGGAGGATCTGGAAACACCATATATTTT. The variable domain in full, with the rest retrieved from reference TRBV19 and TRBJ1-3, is DGGITQSPKYLFRKEGQNVTLSCEQNLNHDAMYWYRQDPGQGLRLIYYSQIVNDFQKGDIAEGYSVSREKKESFPLTVTSAQKNPTAFYLCASSIGQGGSGNTIYFGEGSWLTVV.

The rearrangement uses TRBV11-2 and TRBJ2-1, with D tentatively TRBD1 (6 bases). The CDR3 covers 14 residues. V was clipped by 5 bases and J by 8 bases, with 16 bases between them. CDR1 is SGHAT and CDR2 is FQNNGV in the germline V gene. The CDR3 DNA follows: TGTGCCAGCAGCCCTAGCCCGTACAGGGATGAGCAGTTCTTC. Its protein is CASSPSPYRDEQFF.

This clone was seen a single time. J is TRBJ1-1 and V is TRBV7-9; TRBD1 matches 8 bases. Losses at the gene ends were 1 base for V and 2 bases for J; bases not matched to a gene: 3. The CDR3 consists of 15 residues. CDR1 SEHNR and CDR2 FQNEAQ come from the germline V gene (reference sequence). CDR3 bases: TGTGCCAGCAGCTTAGGGACAGGGAGCAACACTGAAGCTTTCTTT. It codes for CASSLGTGSNTEAFF.

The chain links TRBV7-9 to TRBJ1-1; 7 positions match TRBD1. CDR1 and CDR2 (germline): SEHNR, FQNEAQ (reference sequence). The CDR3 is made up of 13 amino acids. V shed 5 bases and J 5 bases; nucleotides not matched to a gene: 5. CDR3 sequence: CASSTGVFTEAFF. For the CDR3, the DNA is TGTGCCAGCAGCACAGGGGTTTTTACTGAAGCTTTCTTT.

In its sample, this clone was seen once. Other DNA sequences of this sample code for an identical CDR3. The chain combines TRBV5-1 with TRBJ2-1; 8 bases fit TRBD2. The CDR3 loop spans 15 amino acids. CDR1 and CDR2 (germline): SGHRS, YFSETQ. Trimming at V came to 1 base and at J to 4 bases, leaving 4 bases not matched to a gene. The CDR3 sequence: CASSLIAGGYNEQFF. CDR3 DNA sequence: TGCGCCAGCAGCTTGATCGCGGGAGGTTACAATGAGCAGTTCTTC.

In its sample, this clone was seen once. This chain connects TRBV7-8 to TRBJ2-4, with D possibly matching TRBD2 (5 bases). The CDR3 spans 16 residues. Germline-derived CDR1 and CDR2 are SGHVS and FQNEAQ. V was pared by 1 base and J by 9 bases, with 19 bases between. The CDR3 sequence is CASSLESSALGGIQYF. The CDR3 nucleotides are TGTGCCAGCAGCTTAGAGTCGTCGGCCCTAGGAGGCATTCAGTACTTC.

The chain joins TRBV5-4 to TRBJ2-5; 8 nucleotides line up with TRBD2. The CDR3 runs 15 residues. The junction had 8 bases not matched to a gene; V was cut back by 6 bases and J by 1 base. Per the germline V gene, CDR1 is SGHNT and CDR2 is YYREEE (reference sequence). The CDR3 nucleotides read TGTGCCAGCACCCCGGCCGGGACTAGCCAAGAGACCCAGTACTTC. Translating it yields CASTPAGTSQETQYF.

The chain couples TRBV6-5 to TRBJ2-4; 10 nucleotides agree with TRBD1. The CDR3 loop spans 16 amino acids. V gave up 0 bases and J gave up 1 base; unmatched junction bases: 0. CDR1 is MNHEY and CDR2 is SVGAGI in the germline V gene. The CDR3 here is CASSYSGQGAKNIQYF. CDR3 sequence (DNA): TGTGCCAGCAGTTACTCGGGACAGGGGGCCAAAAACATTCAGTACTTC.

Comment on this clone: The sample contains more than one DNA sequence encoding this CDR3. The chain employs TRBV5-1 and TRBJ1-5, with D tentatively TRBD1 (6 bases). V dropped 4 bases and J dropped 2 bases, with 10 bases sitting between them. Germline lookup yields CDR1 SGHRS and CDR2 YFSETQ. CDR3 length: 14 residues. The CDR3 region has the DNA TGCGCCAGCAGCCTACAGGGAGGCAATCAGCCCCAGCATTTT. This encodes CASSLQGGNQPQHF.

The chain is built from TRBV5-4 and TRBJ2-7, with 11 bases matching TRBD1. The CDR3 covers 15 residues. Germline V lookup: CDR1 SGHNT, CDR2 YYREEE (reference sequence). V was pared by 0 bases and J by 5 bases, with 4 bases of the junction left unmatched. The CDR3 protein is CASSLGGQGADEQYF. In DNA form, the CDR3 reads TGTGCCAGCAGCTTGGGTGGACAGGGGGCGGACGAGCAGTACTTC.

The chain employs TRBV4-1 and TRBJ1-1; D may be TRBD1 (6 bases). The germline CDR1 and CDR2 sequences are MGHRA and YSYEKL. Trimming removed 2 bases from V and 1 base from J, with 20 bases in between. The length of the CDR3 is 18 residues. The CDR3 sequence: CASSQRGRGSLRNTEAFF. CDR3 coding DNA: TGCGCCAGCAGCCAAAGGGGGAGAGGCAGTCTCAGGAACACTGAAGCTTTCTTT.

The CDR3 region is CASSQDSSVNTEAFF. As DNA, the CDR3 is TGCGCCAGCAGCCAAGATAGTTCGGTGAACACTGAAGCTTTCTTT. The chain has TRBV4-3 and TRBJ1-1, with D uncertain. Trimming shortened V by 0 bases and J by 0 bases, and 8 bases separated the two germline ends. The CDR3 covers 15 residues. CDR1 LGHNA and CDR2 YSLEER come from the germline V gene.

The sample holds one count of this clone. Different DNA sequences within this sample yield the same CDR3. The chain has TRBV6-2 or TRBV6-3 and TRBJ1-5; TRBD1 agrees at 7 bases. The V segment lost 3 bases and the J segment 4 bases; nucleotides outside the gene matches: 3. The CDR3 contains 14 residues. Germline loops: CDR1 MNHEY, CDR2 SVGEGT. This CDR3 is CASSYSGGNQPQHF. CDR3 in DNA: TGTGCCAGCAGTTATTCAGGGGGTAATCAGCCCCAGCATTTT.

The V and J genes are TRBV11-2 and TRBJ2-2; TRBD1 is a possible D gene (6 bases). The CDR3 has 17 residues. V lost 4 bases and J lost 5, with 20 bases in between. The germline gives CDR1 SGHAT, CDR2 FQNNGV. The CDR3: CASSSPPGHRGTGELFF. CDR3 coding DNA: TGTGCCAGCAGCTCCCCTCCGGGACACCGAGGAACCGGGGAGCTGTTTTTT.

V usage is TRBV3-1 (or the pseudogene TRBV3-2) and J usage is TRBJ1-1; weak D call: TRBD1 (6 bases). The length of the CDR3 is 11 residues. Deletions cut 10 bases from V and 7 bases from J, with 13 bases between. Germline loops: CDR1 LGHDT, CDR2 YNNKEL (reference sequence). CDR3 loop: CAIPGHSEAFF. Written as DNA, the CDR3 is TGTGCCATACCGGGACACAGTGAAGCTTTCTTT.

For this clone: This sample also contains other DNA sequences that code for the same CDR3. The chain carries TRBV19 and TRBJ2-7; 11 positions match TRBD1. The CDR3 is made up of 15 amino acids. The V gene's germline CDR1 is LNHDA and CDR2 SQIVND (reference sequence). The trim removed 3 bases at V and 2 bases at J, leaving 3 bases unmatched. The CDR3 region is CASSIGTGGPYEQYF. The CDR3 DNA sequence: TGTGCCAGTAGTATCGGGACAGGGGGTCCCTACGAGCAGTACTTC.

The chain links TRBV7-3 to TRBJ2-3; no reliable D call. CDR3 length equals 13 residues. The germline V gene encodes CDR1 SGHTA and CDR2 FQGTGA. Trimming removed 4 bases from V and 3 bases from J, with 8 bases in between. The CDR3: CASSYIATDTQYF. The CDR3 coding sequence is TGTGCCAGCAGCTACATAGCTACAGATACGCAGTATTTT.

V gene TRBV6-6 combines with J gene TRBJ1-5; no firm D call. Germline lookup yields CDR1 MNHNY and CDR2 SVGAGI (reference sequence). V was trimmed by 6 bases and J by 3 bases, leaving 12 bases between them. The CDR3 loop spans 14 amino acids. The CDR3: CASSTRSPNQPQHF. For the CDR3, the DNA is TGTGCCAGCAGCACCAGGTCCCCCAATCAGCCCCAGCATTTT.

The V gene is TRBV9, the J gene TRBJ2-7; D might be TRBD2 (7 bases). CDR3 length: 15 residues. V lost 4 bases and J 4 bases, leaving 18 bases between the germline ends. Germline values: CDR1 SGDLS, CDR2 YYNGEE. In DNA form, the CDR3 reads TGTGCCAGCAGCCCCGTAGGGGGAGGGCCATACGAGCAGTACTTC. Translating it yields CASSPVGGGPYEQYF.

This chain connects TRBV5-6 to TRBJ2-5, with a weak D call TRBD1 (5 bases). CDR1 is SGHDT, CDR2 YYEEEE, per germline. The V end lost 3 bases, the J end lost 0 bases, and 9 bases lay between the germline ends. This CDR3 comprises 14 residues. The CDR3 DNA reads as TGTGCCAGCAGCTATACAGGAAACCAAGAGACCCAGTACTTC. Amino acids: CASSYTGNQETQYF.